The 32 T cell receptor beta chains below come from one sample, sequenced in a study of T cells after somatic rescue of genetic block. Here immunoSEQ multiplex PCR was the method, and the copy in TCRdb shows in-frame clones only, minus some. The sample consists of roughly 71,000 clones, approximately 90% of them appearing once. Sequences were obtained from peripheral blood mononuclear cells (PBMCs). These TCRs come from a man aged 30 to 39.

The chain uses TRBV7-3 and TRBJ1-6; 8 nucleotides align to TRBD1. The germline V gene has CDR1 SGHTA and CDR2 FQGTGA. The CDR3 is 15 residues long. Trimming took 5 bases from V and 6 from J; bases not matched to a gene: 6. CDR3 in DNA: TGTGCCAGCAGCCTCGGGACAGGACTTAATTCACCCCTCCACTTT. It encodes CASSLGTGLNSPLHF.

The V gene is TRBV6-5, the J gene TRBJ2-2; D gene unclear. Trimming stripped 2 bases from V and 4 bases from J, with 5 bases between. This CDR3 is 13 amino acids long. Germline V gene lookup returns CDR1 MNHEY and CDR2 SVGAGI. As DNA, the CDR3 is TGTGCCAGCAGTTACCTTCCCACCGGGGAGCTGTTTTTT. This sequence encodes CASSYLPTGELFF.

The V gene is TRBV19, the J gene TRBJ2-7; D may be TRBD1 or TRBD2 (6 bases each). CDR3 length equals 13 residues. In germline, CDR1 is LNHDA, CDR2 SQIVND (reference sequence). Trimming took off 11 bases at V and 3 bases at J, with 17 bases between the two ends. The CDR3, as DNA: TGTGCCTTGATTGGGGGGCCCAGCTACGAGCAGTACTTC. Amino acid sequence: CALIGGPSYEQYF. Drawing the rest from reference TRBV19 and TRBJ2-7, the complete variable domain is DGGITQSPKYLFRKEGQNVTLSCEQNLNHDAMYWYRQDPGQGLRLIYYSQIVNDFQKGDIAEGYSVSREKKESFPLTVTSAQKNPTAFYLCALIGGPSYEQYFGPGTRLTVT.

The chain carries TRBV6-6 and TRBJ1-2, with TRBD1 matching over 10 bases. V lost 7 bases to trimming and J lost 2 bases; unmatched junction nucleotides: 7. Per germline, CDR1 MNHNY and CDR2 SVGAGI (reference sequence). The CDR3 is 15 amino acids. The DNA for the CDR3 is TGTGCCAGCATCGACAGGGGGCGGTGGAACTATGGCTACACCTTC. Its translation is CASIDRGRWNYGYTF.

This clone has more than one count but fewer than ten. This CDR3 is also generated by other DNA sequences in the sample. The chain's CDR3 is CSVEENTEAFF. The CDR3 DNA follows: TGCAGCGTTGAAGAAAACACTGAAGCTTTCTTT. The V call is TRBV29-1, the J call TRBJ1-1, with D unclear. Germline V gives CDR1 SQVTM, CDR2 ANQGSEA. Between the trimmed V and J ends, which lost 0 bases and 2 bases, there was a span of 1 base. CDR3 length equals 11 residues. The full variable domain, in which reference TRBV29-1 and TRBJ1-1 provide the parts outside the CDR3, is SAVISQKPSRDICQRGTSLTIQCQVDSQVTMMFWYRQQPGQSLTLIATANQGSEATYESGFVIDKFPISRPNLTFSTLTVSNMSPEDSSIYLCSVEENTEAFFGQGTRLTVV.

This chain connects TRBV5-1 to TRBJ2-7; no firm D call. The CDR3 runs 14 residues. Germline V gives CDR1 SGHRS, CDR2 YFSETQ. V gave up 2 bases and J gave up 0 bases, with 9 bases separating them. The CDR3 here is CASSFGGPSYEQYF. In DNA, the CDR3 is TGCGCCAGCAGCTTCGGCGGCCCCTCCTACGAGCAGTACTTC.

This chain links TRBV21-1 with TRBJ2-7; the D call in the table, TRBD2, was not verified against the DNA. TRBV21-1 is reported as a pseudogene. The CDR3 extends over 17 amino acids. The CDR3 reads CASSKGPLTRSTREQYF. As DNA, the CDR3 is TGTGCCAGCAGCAAAGGCCCGTTGACTAGAAGTACACGCGAGCAGTACTTC.

This rearrangement joins TRBV6-1 to TRBJ1-5; 7 bases fit TRBD1. Germline-derived CDR1 and CDR2 are MNHNS and SASEGT. The V and J ends lost 3 bases and 7 bases, in that order; junction bases with no gene match: 9. The CDR3 is made up of 15 amino acids. The CDR3 here is CASSEAGGVDQPQHF. In nucleotides, the CDR3 is TGTGCCAGCAGTGAGGCAGGGGGTGTTGACCAGCCCCAGCATTTT.

In this sample, this clone turned up once. This chain connects TRBV27 to TRBJ2-2; weak D call: TRBD2 (5 bases). Germline V gene sequence: CDR1 MNHEY, CDR2 SMNVEV (reference sequence). Trimming removed 6 bases at V and 5 bases at J, with 10 bases between. This CDR3 contains 13 residues. The CDR3 region has the DNA TGTGCCAGCAGGGGGAGTCGAACCGGGGAGCTGTTTTTT. It encodes CASRGSRTGELFF.

The chain couples TRBV28 to TRBJ2-7, with D perhaps matching TRBD2 (5 bases). Germline CDR1 and CDR2: MDHEN and SYDVKM. Between the trimmed V and J ends, which lost 6 bases and 0 bases, there was a span of 15 bases. The CDR3 has 15 amino acids. CDR3 in DNA: TGTGCCAGCAGAAGCCCTACGGGAAGCTCCTACGAGCAGTACTTC. It translates to CASRSPTGSSYEQYF.

The chain recombines TRBV10-3 with TRBJ2-7; a weak D match, TRBD1 (6 bases). The CDR3 consists of 14 residues. Germline values: CDR1 ENHRY, CDR2 SYGVKD. V was shortened by 2 bases and J by 5 bases, with 13 bases between the two germline ends. The CDR3 loop is CAISEPFGGHEQYF. The CDR3 nucleotides are TGTGCCATCAGTGAGCCCTTTGGGGGCCACGAGCAGTACTTC.

V gene TRBV4-2 combines with J gene TRBJ2-2; tentative D call: TRBD2 (6 bases). Trimming removed 3 bases from V and 4 bases from J, with 12 bases in between. The germline CDR1 and CDR2 sequences are LGHNA and YNFKEQ. There are 15 residues in the CDR3. DNA of the CDR3: TGTGCCAGCAGCCACCCGGGACTTACCACCGGGGAGCTGTTTTTT. It codes for CASSHPGLTTGELFF.

V is TRBV11-2 and J is TRBJ2-5, with 12 bases matching TRBD2. This CDR3 has 16 amino acids. V was pared by 5 bases and J by 9 bases, with 13 bases of the junction left unmatched. CDR1 SGHAT and CDR2 FQNNGV come from the germline V gene. CDR3 in DNA: TGTGCCAGCAGCCATGGGAGACTAGCGGGAGTCTTGGCCCAGTACTTC. Protein sequence: CASSHGRLAGVLAQYF.

This chain connects TRBV2 to TRBJ2-3, with 12 bases fitting TRBD1. With 4 bases clipped from V and 9 bases from J, the junction kept 11 bases outside the gene matches. The CDR3 contains 16 residues. The germline V gene encodes CDR1 SNHLY and CDR2 FYNNEI. The chain's CDR3 is CASSAPGTGGGRTQYF. The CDR3 DNA reads TGTGCCAGCAGTGCCCCAGGGACAGGGGGCGGAAGGACGCAGTATTTT.

This clone was counted between two and nine times. V is TRBV5-8 and J is TRBJ2-7; 9 bases are shared with TRBD2. This CDR3 spans 13 amino acids. V trimming: 4 bases; J trimming: 5 bases; junction bases outside the gene matches: 4. In germline, CDR1 is SGHTS, CDR2 YDEGEE. The CDR3 DNA follows: TGTGCCAGCAGCCCGGGACTAGCCCACGAGCAGTACTTC. Amino acid sequence: CASSPGLAHEQYF.

A note on this clone: Within the sample, other DNA sequences also encode this same CDR3. V is TRBV18 and J is TRBJ2-5; unclear D gene. V shed 6 bases and J shed 7 bases, with 9 bases lying between them. The CDR3 spans 11 residues. Germline assignment: CDR1 KGHSH and CDR2 LQKENI. The CDR3 reads CASSPPGTQYF. The CDR3 bases are TGTGCCAGCTCCCCCCCGGGGACCCAGTACTTC.

The chain recombines TRBV6-1 with TRBJ1-1; tentatively, D is TRBD1 (6 bases). CDR3 length: 15 amino acids. The germline gives CDR1 MNHNS, CDR2 SASEGT. V dropped 6 bases and J dropped 1 base, with 15 bases sitting between them. CDR3: CASRVDRSTNTEAFF. CDR3 nucleotides: TGTGCCAGCAGAGTAGACAGGTCCACGAACACTGAAGCTTTCTTT.

V usage is TRBV7-8 and J usage is TRBJ2-7; a weak D match, TRBD1 (5 bases). The CDR3 spans 13 residues. Trimming took off 4 bases at V and 1 base at J, with 8 bases between the two ends. Germline V gene lookup returns CDR1 SGHVS and CDR2 FQNEAQ. This CDR3 reads CASSSRGSYEQYF. Here the CDR3 DNA reads TGTGCCAGCAGCTCAAGGGGATCCTACGAGCAGTACTTC.

The CDR3 nucleotides are TGTGCCAGCAGCGAACAGGACTCCTTCTCCTACGAGCAGTACTTC. This translates into CASSEQDSFSYEQYF. The chain carries TRBV6-1 and TRBJ2-7, with D tentatively TRBD1 or TRBD2 (5 bases each). The CDR3 has 15 residues. The germline gives CDR1 MNHNS, CDR2 SASEGT. The V end was cut by 6 bases, the J end by 0 bases, with 15 bases between.

The J gene is TRBJ2-1, the V gene TRBV28; 13 bases line up with TRBD2. Germline V CDR1 and CDR2: MDHEN, SYDVKM. Germline trimming cut 5 bases from V and 5 bases from J; bases unmatched to any gene: 6. The CDR3 runs to 16 residues. CDR3 DNA sequence: TGTGCCAGCAGTCGCCCCGGGACTAGCGGGAACAATGAGCAGTTCTTC. This sequence encodes CASSRPGTSGNNEQFF.

The CDR3, as DNA: TGTGCCAGCAGTTTGGAGGGAGGGGAGACCCAGTACTTC. It is translated as CASSLEGGETQYF. The chain has TRBV28 and TRBJ2-5; TRBD2 aligns across 7 bases. V lost 3 bases, J lost 5 bases, and 3 bases stayed unmatched. Germline CDR1 is MDHEN and CDR2 is SYDVKM. This CDR3 has 13 amino acids. Drawing the rest from reference TRBV28 and TRBJ2-5, the complete variable domain is DVKVTQSSRYLVKRTGEKVFLECVQDMDHENMFWYRQDPGLGLRLIYFSYDVKMKEKGDIPEGYSVSREKKERFSLILESASTNQTSMYLCASSLEGGETQYFGPGTRLLVL.

This clone was seen just once. The CDR3 reads CASFPWPTGTGELFF. The CDR3 DNA reads as TGCGCCAGCTTCCCCTGGCCGACGGGGACCGGGGAGCTGTTTTTT. The chain employs TRBV5-1 and TRBJ2-2; perhaps TRBD2 as D (5 bases). The CDR3 runs 15 residues. V gave up 7 bases and J gave up 5 bases, with 18 bases separating them. The germline gives CDR1 SGHRS, CDR2 YFSETQ.

The chain combines TRBV12-5 with TRBJ2-2; tentative D call: TRBD2 (6 bases). Germline loops: CDR1 LGHNT, CDR2 FRNRAP. V dropped 7 bases and J dropped 6 bases, with 21 bases sitting between them. The length of the CDR3 is 16 residues. CDR3 in amino acids: CASDSPGTQRAGELFF. The CDR3 DNA sequence: TGTGCTAGTGACAGTCCCGGGACGCAGCGGGCCGGGGAGCTGTTTTTT.

V gene TRBV5-4 combines with J gene TRBJ1-6; possible D gene TRBD1, 6 bases. V lost 0 bases and J 14 bases, leaving 18 bases between the germline ends. The CDR3 is 15 residues long. The V gene's germline CDR1 is SGHNT and CDR2 YYREEE (reference sequence). This CDR3 is CASSLEGQGLRALHF. CDR3 DNA: TGTGCCAGCAGCTTGGAGGGCCAGGGGCTTCGAGCCCTCCACTTT.

The chain is built from TRBV4-1 and TRBJ2-7; perhaps TRBD2 as D (6 bases). Trimming took 0 bases from V and 7 from J, leaving 19 bases between them. The germline gives CDR1 MGHRA, CDR2 YSYEKL. The CDR3 length is 16 residues. The CDR3 region has the DNA TGCGCCAGCAGCCAAGAGGCCTCGCCCCTACGGGGGGAGCAGTACTTC. It yields the protein CASSQEASPLRGEQYF.

The V call is TRBV2, the J call TRBJ2-7; possibly TRBD1 for D (6 bases). The CDR3 is made up of 13 amino acids. Germline loops: CDR1 SNHLY, CDR2 FYNNEI. Trimming shortened V by 6 bases and J by 6 bases, and 15 bases separated the two germline ends. The CDR3 DNA is TGTGCCAGCAGGGAGGAACAGGGAGCCGAGCAGTACTTC. This gives the protein CASREEQGAEQYF. The full variable domain, rest sourced from reference TRBV2 and TRBJ2-7, is EPEVTQTPSHQVTQMGQEVILRCVPISNHLYFYWYRQILGQKVEFLVSFYNNEISEKSEIFDDQFSVERPDGSNFTLKIRSTKLEDSAMYFCASREEQGAEQYFGPGTRLTVT.

V and J are TRBV27 and TRBJ1-2; D possibly corresponds to TRBD1 (5 bases). The CDR3 contains 14 residues. CDR1 and CDR2 from the germline V gene are MNHEY and SMNVEV (reference sequence). Trimming pared 3 bases from V and 6 bases from J, leaving 14 bases between. The CDR3 DNA is TGTGCCAGCAGTTTGGGGAGGGGAATGAATGGCTACACCTTC. This codes for CASSLGRGMNGYTF.

V is TRBV14 and J is TRBJ2-5; the D is unclear. The V end was cut by 4 bases, the J end by 4 bases, with 16 bases between. CDR1 and CDR2 from the germline V gene are SGHDN and FVKESK. This CDR3 is built from 15 residues. The CDR3 DNA reads as TGTGCCAGCAGCCGAAGCCCCCTCCCCCCAGAGACCCAGTACTTC. Translating it yields CASSRSPLPPETQYF.

V usage is TRBV5-8 and J usage is TRBJ1-6; D uncertain. V was clipped by 5 bases and J by 0 bases, with 9 bases between them. Per the germline V gene, CDR1 is SGHTS and CDR2 is YDEGEE. The CDR3 has 15 amino acids. The CDR3 sequence is CASSFRRSYNSPLHF. CDR3 nucleotide sequence: TGTGCCAGCAGTTTCCGGCGCTCCTATAATTCACCCCTCCACTTT.

The chain joins TRBV19 to TRBJ2-6; no clear D. Between the trimmed V and J ends, which lost 3 bases and 0 bases, there was a span of 0 bases. Germline CDR1 and CDR2: LNHDA and SQIVND (reference sequence). The CDR3 has 13 residues. The CDR3 spells CASSISGANVLTF. As DNA, the CDR3 is TGTGCCAGTAGTATCTCTGGGGCCAACGTCCTGACTTTC. Combining the CDR3 with reference TRBV19 and TRBJ2-6 gives the whole variable domain DGGITQSPKYLFRKEGQNVTLSCEQNLNHDAMYWYRQDPGQGLRLIYYSQIVNDFQKGDIAEGYSVSREKKESFPLTVTSAQKNPTAFYLCASSISGANVLTFGAGSRLTVL.

This clone was counted only a few times. The chain is built from TRBV30 and TRBJ1-5; D might be TRBD1 (5 bases). The V end lost 5 bases, the J end lost 0 bases, and 8 bases lay between the germline ends. The CDR3 sequence is 13 residues long. Germline CDR1 is GTSNPN and CDR2 is SVGIG (reference sequence). Written as DNA, the CDR3 is TGTGCCTGGGCACAGGTTAGCAATCAGCCCCAGCATTTT. It is translated as CAWAQVSNQPQHF.

This clone showed up just once. CDR3 sequence reads: CASRTNRDRSTDTQYF. CDR3 bases: TGTGCCAGCAGGACGAACCGGGACAGAAGCACAGATACGCAGTATTTT. The rearrangement joins TRBV28 to TRBJ2-3; 7 nucleotides match TRBD1. The CDR3 has 16 residues. Germline V gene sequence: CDR1 MDHEN, CDR2 SYDVKM. The ends lost 6 bases at V and 0 bases at J; junction bases unmatched: 9.